This entry lists 21 T cell receptor beta chains sequenced from one sample in a study of T cells after yellow fever vaccination. TCRdb ran MiXCR on the 5' RACE reads and lists one entry per CDR3 protein. Here the sample spans about 130,000 distinct CDR3 sequences, 5% to 7.5% being singletons. Sequences were derived from CD4+ T cells sorted from PBMCs, sampled 10 days after the yellow fever booster vaccination. These receptors were obtained from a man aged 25-40 years who received the YFV17D yellow fever vaccine.

A few counts support this clonotype. The chain combines TRBV5-5 with TRBJ2-3; D possibly corresponds to TRBD2 (5 bases). Per germline, CDR1 SGHKS and CDR2 YYEKEE (reference sequence). This CDR3 contains 14 residues. Trimming pared 0 bases from V and 7 bases from J, leaving 12 bases between. The CDR3 nucleotides read TGTGCCAGCAGCTTGGCCAGCGGTCTAAATACGCAGTATTTT. Its translation: CASSLASGLNTQYF.

The chain employs TRBV10-3 and TRBJ2-1; 11 nucleotides agree with TRBD2. The germline V gene encodes CDR1 ENHRY and CDR2 SYGVKD. The CDR3 is 17 amino acids. V shed 6 bases, J shed 6 bases, and the junction held 13 bases outside the gene matches. The chain's CDR3 is CAISPRSGLAGSNEQFF. CDR3 sequence (DNA): TGTGCCATCAGCCCCCGGAGCGGACTAGCGGGTTCCAATGAGCAGTTCTTC.

This clonotype was detected many times. For the CDR3, the DNA is TGTGCCAGCAGGAACAGGGGAAGCAAAAACATTCAGTACTTC. Amino acid sequence: CASRNRGSKNIQYF. The chain has TRBV12-3 or TRBV12-4 and TRBJ2-4, with 7 bases identical to TRBD1. The V gene end was trimmed by 6 bases and the J gene end by 3 bases; junction bases not matched to a gene: 5. The CDR3 is 14 amino acids.

Ten or more counts support this clonotype. The V gene is TRBV7-9, the J gene TRBJ1-6, with unresolved D. The CDR3 sequence is 13 residues long. Per the germline V gene, CDR1 is SEHNR and CDR2 is FQNEAQ (reference sequence). V gave up 3 bases and J gave up 10 bases, with 10 bases separating them. DNA of the CDR3: TGTGCCAGCAGCTTCAAGGGAGGGTCACCCCTCCACTTT. It codes for CASSFKGGSPLHF.

This clonotype has at least ten counts. The chain couples TRBV20-1 to TRBJ2-7; D is undetermined. The CDR3 has 13 amino acids. The V gene lost 1 base and the J gene lost 3 bases, with 10 bases spanning the gap. The germline V gene encodes CDR1 DFQATT and CDR2 SNEGSKA (reference sequence). In DNA, the CDR3 is TGCAGTGCTAGAGCCCGGGCCAACTACGAGCAGTACTTC. Residues: CSARARANYEQYF.

This clonotype was observed at least ten times. V usage is TRBV20-1 and J usage is TRBJ2-1, with D maybe TRBD1 (6 bases). Trimming stripped 0 bases from V and 13 bases from J, with 19 bases between. The CDR3 contains 14 residues. CDR1 DFQATT and CDR2 SNEGSKA come from the germline V gene (reference sequence). Here the CDR3 DNA reads TGCAGTGCTAGAGATCTAACCACAAGGGGGATACAGTTCTTC. Protein product: CSARDLTTRGIQFF.

This clonotype was detected only a few times. The CDR3 is CASSPLRQANTGELFF. In DNA, the CDR3 is TGTGCCAGCAGCCCTCTAAGGCAGGCGAACACCGGGGAGCTGTTTTTT. The chain joins TRBV11-2 to TRBJ2-2, with D unresolved. Germline V gene lookup returns CDR1 SGHAT and CDR2 FQNNGV. CDR3 size: 16 residues. V lost 5 bases and J 0 bases, leaving 13 bases between the germline ends.

This clonotype was recorded at least ten times. CDR3 coding DNA: TGTGCCAGCAGCAGAGACGTGGGCTACGAGCAGTACTTC. Protein: CASSRDVGYEQYF. The chain recombines TRBV5-6 with TRBJ2-7, with no clear D. The CDR3 sequence is 13 residues long. CDR1 SGHDT and CDR2 YYEEEE come from the germline V gene. Trimming took 4 bases from V and 3 from J, leaving 11 bases between them.

Only a few counts were recorded for this clonotype. The rearrangement links TRBV7-2 to TRBJ2-5, with 11 bases aligning to TRBD2. CDR1 is SGHTA, CDR2 FQGNSA, per germline. With 3 bases clipped from V and 4 bases from J, the junction kept 4 bases outside the gene matches. There are 15 residues in the CDR3. The CDR3, as DNA: TGTGCCAGCAGCTTGGGACTAGCGGAGGGAGAGACCCAGTACTTC. Protein sequence: CASSLGLAEGETQYF. Full variable domain (remainder filled in from reference TRBV7-2 and TRBJ2-5): GAGVSQSPSNKVTEKGKDVELRCDPISGHTALYWYRQSLGQGLEFLIYFQGNSAPDKSGLPSDRFSAERTGGSVSTLTIQRTQQEDSAVYLCASSLGLAEGETQYFGPGTRLLVL.

This clonotype was picked up many times. The V call is TRBV18, the J call TRBJ1-2, with D unresolved. V gave up 2 bases and J gave up 2 bases, with 6 bases separating them. The V gene's germline CDR1 is KGHSH and CDR2 LQKENI. CDR3 size: 13 residues. The CDR3 region is CASSPDGNYGYTF. In nucleotides, the CDR3 is TGTGCCAGCTCACCAGACGGCAACTATGGCTACACCTTC.

This clonotype was seen ten or more times. J is TRBJ2-7 and V is TRBV12-3 or TRBV12-4, with D perhaps TRBD2 (5 bases). Trimming removed 3 bases from V and 5 bases from J, with 8 bases in between. CDR3 size: 12 residues. The CDR3, as DNA: TGTGCCAGCAGTTTGGGGAGCCACGAGCAGTACTTC. This codes for CASSLGSHEQYF.

At least ten counts were recorded for this clonotype. Here the CDR3 DNA reads TGCAGTTCGACTACTAACTATGGCTACACCTTC. It codes for CSSTTNYGYTF. The chain joins TRBV20-1 to TRBJ1-2; D is uncertain. The CDR3 consists of 11 residues. V lost 8 bases to trimming and J lost 0 bases, with 7 bases between them. Per germline, CDR1 DFQATT and CDR2 SNEGSKA (reference sequence).

The sample holds many counts of this clonotype. The chain couples TRBV18 to TRBJ1-5, with TRBD1 as a possible D gene (5 bases). The CDR3 has 13 residues. V shed 6 bases and J shed 7 bases, with 13 bases lying between them. Per the germline V gene, CDR1 is KGHSH and CDR2 is LQKENI. The CDR3 reads CASSGVSGQPQHF. The CDR3 nucleotides read TGTGCCAGCTCGGGGGTCTCTGGGCAGCCCCAGCATTTT.

In this sample, this clonotype turned up a few times. The chain links TRBV19 to TRBJ2-5; no definite D call. This CDR3 has 12 residues. The V and J ends lost 11 bases and 4 bases respectively, with 14 bases between them. The germline V gene encodes CDR1 LNHDA and CDR2 SQIVND (reference sequence). The CDR3 coding sequence is TGTGCCTCAGGAGAATTAAGAGAGACCCAGTACTTC. It translates to CASGELRETQYF.

This clonotype was seen many times. The CDR3 nucleotides are TGCGCCAGCAGTGAAGTAGCATCGTCCGTCGAGCAGTACTTC. Translating it yields CASSEVASSVEQYF. The gene calls are TRBV10-2 and TRBJ2-7; D is ambiguous. Trimming took 3 bases from V and 6 from J, leaving 15 bases between them. Looked up from germline, CDR1 is WSHSY and CDR2 is SAAADI. CDR3 length equals 14 residues.

At least ten counts were recorded for this clonotype. The chain is built from TRBV11-2 and TRBJ1-3; 9 nucleotides align to TRBD1. V gave up 4 bases and J gave up 0 bases; unmatched junction bases: 4. Germline values: CDR1 SGHAT, CDR2 FQNNGV. The CDR3 has 16 amino acids. CDR3 loop: CASSWDRVDSGNTIYF. The DNA of the CDR3 is TGTGCCAGCAGCTGGGACAGGGTGGACTCTGGAAACACCATATATTTT. The full variable domain, completed using reference TRBV11-2 and TRBJ1-3, is EAGVAQSPRYKIIEKRQSVAFWCNPISGHATLYWYQQILGQGPKLLIQFQNNGVVDDSQLPKDRFSAERLKGVDSTLKIQPAKLEDSAVYLCASSWDRVDSGNTIYFGEGSWLTVV.

This clonotype has ten or more counts. This rearrangement joins TRBV6-6 to TRBJ1-1, with a weak D call TRBD1 (5 bases). Trimming removed 2 bases from V and 10 bases from J, with 11 bases in between. The CDR3 spans 12 residues. Germline V gives CDR1 MNHNY, CDR2 SVGAGI (reference sequence). The CDR3 coding sequence is TGTGCCAGCAGTTACGAACAGGTTGGAGCTTTCTTT. This gives the protein CASSYEQVGAFF.

The chain combines TRBV19 with TRBJ1-5, with a weak D call TRBD1 (5 bases). The V end was cut by 7 bases, the J end by 6 bases, with 16 bases between. CDR3 length: 14 amino acids. The V gene's germline CDR1 is LNHDA and CDR2 SQIVND (reference sequence). The CDR3 protein is CASTSQTGGQPQHF. DNA for the CDR3: TGTGCCAGTACAAGCCAGACCGGGGGTCAGCCCCAGCATTTT.

This clonotype was observed many times. V is TRBV14 and J is TRBJ2-5, with 7 nucleotides matching TRBD2. CDR1 SGHDN and CDR2 FVKESK come from the germline V gene. This CDR3 has 14 amino acids. Trimming cost V 4 bases and J 2 bases; bases outside gene matches: 4. In DNA, the CDR3 is TGTGCCAGCAGCCGGGACTATATTCAAGAGACCCAGTACTTC. It encodes CASSRDYIQETQYF.

This clonotype was seen a handful of times. The chain joins TRBV7-9 to TRBJ2-7; 12 bases are shared with TRBD2. Germline trimming cut 5 bases from V and 7 bases from J; bases unmatched to any gene: 9. The CDR3 consists of 15 residues. The V gene's germline CDR1 is SEHNR and CDR2 FQNEAQ (reference sequence). CDR3: CASSRLAGGPGEQYF. CDR3 in DNA: TGTGCCAGCAGCCGTCTAGCGGGAGGGCCGGGGGAGCAGTACTTC.

This clonotype was seen many times. The gene calls are TRBV11-2 and TRBJ2-1, with 13 bases lining up with TRBD2. The CDR3 length is 16 residues. Unmatched junction bases numbered 1, after V lost 1 base and J lost 4 bases. The germline V gene encodes CDR1 SGHAT and CDR2 FQNNGV. The CDR3 region is CASSLGLAGGYNEQFF. The CDR3 region has the DNA TGTGCCAGCAGCTTAGGACTAGCGGGAGGTTACAATGAGCAGTTCTTC.